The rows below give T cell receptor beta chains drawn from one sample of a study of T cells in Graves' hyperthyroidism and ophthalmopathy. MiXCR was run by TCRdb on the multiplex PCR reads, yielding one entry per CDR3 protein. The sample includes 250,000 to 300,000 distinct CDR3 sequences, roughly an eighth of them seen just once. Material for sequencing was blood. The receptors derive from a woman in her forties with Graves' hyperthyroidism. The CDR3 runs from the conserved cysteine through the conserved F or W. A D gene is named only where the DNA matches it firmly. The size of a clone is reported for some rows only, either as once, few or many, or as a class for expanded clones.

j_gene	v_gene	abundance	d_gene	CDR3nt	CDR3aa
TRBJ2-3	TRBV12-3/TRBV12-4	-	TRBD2	TGTGCCAGCAGTTTGGGGACTAGCGGGGAGGGGAATACGCAGTATTTT	CASSLGTSGEGNTQYF
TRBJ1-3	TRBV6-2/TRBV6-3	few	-	TGTGCCAGCACCGCCGCGGGGACGGCAAACACCATATATTTT	CASTAAGTANTIYF
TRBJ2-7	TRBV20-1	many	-	TGCAGTGCCCAGACCCAGACTCATCAAGGGGAGCAGTACTTC	CSAQTQTHQGEQYF
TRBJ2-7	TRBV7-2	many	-	TGTGCCAGCAGCTTACACGGGAGTTCCTACGAGCAGTACTTC	CASSLHGSSYEQYF
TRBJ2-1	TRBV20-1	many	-	TGCAGTGCGAAACTAGCTCTCGATGAGCAGTTCTTC	CSAKLALDEQFF
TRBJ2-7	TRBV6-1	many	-	TGTGCCAGCAGTGAAATCGGGAGCACCTACGAGCAGTACTTC	CASSEIGSTYEQYF
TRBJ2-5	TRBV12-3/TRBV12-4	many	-	TGTGCCAGCAGAACCGCAGAGGTTTGGGAGACCCAGTACTTC	CASRTAEVWETQYF
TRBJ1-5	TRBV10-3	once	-	TGTGCCATCAGTGATCAGGAGCAGCCCCAGCATTTT	CAISDQEQPQHF
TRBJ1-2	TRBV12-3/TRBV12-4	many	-	TGTGCCAGCAGCCCTCGGGGCGTTGGCTATGGCTACACCTTC	CASSPRGVGYGYTF
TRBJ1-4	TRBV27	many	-	TGTGCCAGCAGTCCGAAACATCCAGGTCTCACTAATGAAAAACTGTTTTTT	CASSPKHPGLTNEKLFF
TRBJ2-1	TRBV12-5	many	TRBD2	TGTGCTAGTGGTTTGGTGATCGGGGGGGAGGACTACAATGAGCAGTTCTTC	CASGLVIGGEDYNEQFF
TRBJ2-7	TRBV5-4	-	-	TGTGCCAGCAGCATCCAACGGGAATACGAGCAGTACTTC	CASSIQREYEQYF
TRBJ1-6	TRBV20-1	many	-	TGCAGTGTAGTCGGTCAGAAAAATAATTCACCCCTCCACTTT	CSVVGQKNNSPLHF
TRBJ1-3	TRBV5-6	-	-	TGTGCCAGCAGCTTATCAGTTCCTGGAAACACCATATATTTT	CASSLSVPGNTIYF
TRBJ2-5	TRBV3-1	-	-	TGTGCCAGCAGCTTCAGGACGGTGGGGCAGACCCAGTACTTC	CASSFRTVGQTQYF
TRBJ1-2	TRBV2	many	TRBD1	TGTGCCAGCAGTGAGTTTGGCAGGGGGGAAAATGGCTACACCTTC	CASSEFGRGENGYTF
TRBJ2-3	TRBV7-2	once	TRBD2	TGTGCCAGCAGCTTAGCTGCGGGACTAGGGAGTGATACGCAGTATTTT	CASSLAAGLGSDTQYF
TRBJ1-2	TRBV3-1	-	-	TGTGCCAGCGGGCCGACGCCAGGCGCCAGCTATGGCTACACCTTC	CASGPTPGASYGYTF
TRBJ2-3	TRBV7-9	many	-	TGTGCCAGCAGCCCCATGCTTCTGAATACGCAGTATTTT	CASSPMLLNTQYF
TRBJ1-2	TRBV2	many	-	TGTGCCAGCAGTGTATCATCTATACCGAGGAAAAACTATGGCTACACCTTC	CASSVSSIPRKNYGYTF
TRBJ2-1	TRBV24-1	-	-	TGTGCCACCAGTGATCCCCGAGTAGGAAATGAGCAGTTCTTC	CATSDPRVGNEQFF
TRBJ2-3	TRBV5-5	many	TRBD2	TGTGCCAGCAGCTTCGAGATAGCGGGAGGGGGGGATACGCAGTATTTT	CASSFEIAGGGDTQYF
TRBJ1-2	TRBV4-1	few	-	TGCGCCAGCAGCCAAGTAGGGTCTGCCTATGGCTACACCTTC	CASSQVGSAYGYTF
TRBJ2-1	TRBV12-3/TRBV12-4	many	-	TGTGCCAGCAGTTTAGAGACTAGCAATGAGCAGTTCTTC	CASSLETSNEQFF
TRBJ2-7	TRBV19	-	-	TGTGCCAGTAGTATAGAGGCCGGGACGTCCCCTTACGAGCAGTACTTC	CASSIEAGTSPYEQYF
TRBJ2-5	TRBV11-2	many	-	TGTGCCAGCAGCTTAGCCTGGGGGCCCCAAGAGACCCAGTACTTC	CASSLAWGPQETQYF
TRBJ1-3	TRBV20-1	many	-	TGCAGTGCTAGTGGTGAGAGCTCTGGAAACACCATATATTTT	CSASGESSGNTIYF
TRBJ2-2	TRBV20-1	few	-	TGCAGTGCTAGAGTCGCAGGGGTAAACACCGGGGAGCTGTTTTTT	CSARVAGVNTGELFF
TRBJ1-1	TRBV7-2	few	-	TGTGCCAGCAGCTTAAGTGGAAGGGGAACTGAAGCTTTCTTT	CASSLSGRGTEAFF
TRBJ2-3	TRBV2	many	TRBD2	TGTGCCAGCAGTGATGCAGCGGGATACACAGATACGCAGTATTTT	CASSDAAGYTDTQYF
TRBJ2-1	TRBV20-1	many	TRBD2	TGCAGTGCTAGAGATGGTAGCGGGAGCATCTCCTACAATGAGCAGTTCTTC	CSARDGSGSISYNEQFF
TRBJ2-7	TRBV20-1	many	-	TGCAGTGCTAGAATACCCAACGTTAACGAGCAGTACTTC	CSARIPNVNEQYF
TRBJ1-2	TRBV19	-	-	TGTGCCAGTAGTATTCTGTCGGACTATGGCTACACCTTC	CASSILSDYGYTF
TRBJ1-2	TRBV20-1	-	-	TGCAGTGCTAGAGAGCCGGACGCTGATGGCTACACCTTC	CSAREPDADGYTF
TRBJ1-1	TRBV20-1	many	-	TGCAGTGCGGATCCGGGACGGGGCTTAGACACTGAAGCTTTCTTT	CSADPGRGLDTEAFF